These 17 T cell receptor beta chains came from one sample sequenced in a study of blood T cell repertoires in COVID-19. Here immunoSEQ multiplex PCR was the method, and the copy in TCRdb shows in-frame clones only, minus some. The data contain just over 90,000 clones, over 75% of them singletons. Sequences were obtained from peripheral blood. All receptors derive from a man between 65 and 85 years old with acute or convalescent COVID-19.

The chain joins TRBV18 to TRBJ2-7; possible D gene TRBD1, 6 bases. V shed 5 bases and J shed 2 bases, with 10 bases lying between them. CDR1 is KGHSH and CDR2 is LQKENI in the germline V gene. This CDR3 has 13 residues. The CDR3 nucleotides are TGTGCCAGCTCAGCCGACAGGACCTACGAGCAGTACTTC. This sequence encodes CASSADRTYEQYF.

The V gene is TRBV6-6, the J gene TRBJ2-5; maybe TRBD2 (6 bases). Trimming removed 0 bases at V and 4 bases at J, with 9 bases between. Germline V gene sequence: CDR1 MNHNY, CDR2 SVGAGI (reference sequence). The CDR3 is 14 residues long. CDR3 protein: CASSYSKRVETQYF. CDR3 sequence (DNA): TGTGCCAGCAGTTACTCGAAGCGGGTAGAGACCCAGTACTTC.

The CDR3: CASSLYPTGNGYTF. CDR3 DNA sequence: TGTGCCAGCAGTTTATATCCGACAGGGAATGGCTACACCTTC. The V call is TRBV27, the J call TRBJ1-2, with 7 bases fitting TRBD1. V lost 1 base, J lost 6 bases, and 5 bases stayed unmatched. This CDR3 has 14 residues. Germline V CDR1 and CDR2: MNHEY, SMNVEV (reference sequence).

V and J are TRBV19 and TRBJ2-6; D uncertain. The V end lost 1 base, the J end lost 2 bases, and 9 bases lay between the germline ends. This CDR3 has 16 amino acids. Germline V gene lookup returns CDR1 LNHDA and CDR2 SQIVND (reference sequence). The CDR3 region has the DNA TGTGCCAGTAGTATAGTCACCCGGGCTGGGGCCAACGTCCTGACTTTC. It translates to CASSIVTRAGANVLTF.

The V call is TRBV2, the J call TRBJ2-7; D uncertain. The CDR3 contains 12 residues. Germline V gene data show CDR1 as SNHLY and CDR2 as FYNNEI. Trimming took 6 bases from V and 0 from J, leaving 6 bases between them. CDR3 sequence: CASSGVSYEQYV. CDR3 sequence (DNA): TGTGCCAGCAGCGGTGTCTCCTACGAGCAGTACGTC.

The chain carries TRBV5-1 and TRBJ2-5, with TRBD2 matching over 11 bases. Per the germline V gene, CDR1 is SGHRS and CDR2 is YFSETQ. Trimming removed 2 bases from V and 4 bases from J; junction bases left unmatched: 4. There are 15 residues in the CDR3. The CDR3 region has the DNA TGCGCCAGCAGCTTTACTAGCGGGAGTGGAGAGACCCAGTACTTC. Translating it yields CASSFTSGSGETQYF.

The chain joins TRBV7-3 to TRBJ1-1, with D hard to call. V was cut by 2 bases and J by 7 bases, with 17 bases left in between. CDR3 size: 15 residues. CDR1 is SGHTA, CDR2 FQGTGA, per germline. Written as DNA, the CDR3 is TGTGCCAGCAGCTTAGGAGATGCACGGATGAGTGAAGCTTTCTTT. Its protein product is CASSLGDARMSEAFF.

The rearrangement joins TRBV29-1 to TRBJ1-1; D might be TRBD1 (6 bases). Germline CDR1 SQVTM, CDR2 ANQGSEA. V was cut by 3 bases and J by 4 bases, with 18 bases left in between. There are 15 residues in the CDR3. In nucleotides, the CDR3 is TGCAGCGTTGAGAACTTTAGGGGGGGCAGCACTGAAGCTTTCTTT. Amino acid sequence: CSVENFRGGSTEAFF.

The rearrangement uses TRBV6-5 and TRBJ1-1; D gene uncertain. The CDR3 contains 15 residues. V was clipped by 2 bases and J by 5 bases, with 15 bases between them. The germline V gene encodes CDR1 MNHEY and CDR2 SVGAGI. The DNA for the CDR3 is TGTGCCAGCAGTTACCGAGGGTCTAGTGTGACTGAAGCTTTCTTT. Protein product: CASSYRGSSVTEAFF.

V gene TRBV6-6 combines with J gene TRBJ2-7; D is uncertain. The germline V and J ends were trimmed by 0 bases and 5 bases, with 8 bases remaining between them. The CDR3 runs 13 residues. The germline V gene has CDR1 MNHNY and CDR2 SVGAGI (reference sequence). Here the CDR3 DNA reads TGTGCCAGCAGTTACTCGGCAGGTAACGAGCAGTACGTC. Residues: CASSYSAGNEQYV.

Only one count was recorded for this clone. The genes are TRBV10-3 and TRBJ2-7; 9 positions agree with TRBD1. The length of the CDR3 is 14 residues. V shed 3 bases and J 9 bases; nucleotides not matched to a gene: 9. CDR1 is ENHRY and CDR2 is SYGVKD in the germline V gene. The DNA of the CDR3 is TGTGCCATCAGTGATATGGGACAGGGCAATGGGCAGTACGTC. Translation gives CAISDMGQGNGQYV.

The V gene is TRBV5-6, the J gene TRBJ2-3; the D gene is possibly TRBD2 (6 bases). The CDR3 contains 16 residues. V was shortened by 0 bases and J by 2 bases, with 13 bases between the two germline ends. Looked up from germline, CDR1 is SGHDT and CDR2 is YYEEEE. The CDR3 loop reads CASSLGFASDTDTQYF. CDR3 sequence (DNA): TGTGCCAGCAGCTTGGGATTCGCTAGCGACACAGATACGCAGTATTTT.

V is TRBV15 and J is TRBJ1-5; tentatively, D is TRBD1 (5 bases). The CDR3 is 15 residues long. V shed 1 base and J shed 3 bases, with 10 bases lying between them. Germline V gene data show CDR1 as LNHNV and CDR2 as YYDKDF (reference sequence). Here the CDR3 DNA reads TGTGCCACCAGCAGAGCGGGGGACCCCAATCAGCCCCAGCATTTT. This translates into CATSRAGDPNQPQHF.

The genes are TRBV7-9 and TRBJ2-3; D ambiguous. The V gene lost 4 bases and the J gene lost 0 bases, with 11 bases spanning the gap. From germline, CDR1 is SEHNR and CDR2 FQNEAQ (reference sequence). This CDR3 spans 15 amino acids. CDR3 in DNA: TGTGCCAGCAGCTCGTTACGAGGTAGCACAGATACGCAGTATTTT. It specifies CASSSLRGSTDTQYF.

This chain links TRBV3-1 (or the pseudogene TRBV3-2) with TRBJ1-2, with D hard to call. Germline lookup yields CDR1 LGHDT and CDR2 YNNKEL (reference sequence). There are 14 residues in the CDR3. V lost 4 bases, J lost 0 bases, and 9 bases lay in between. CDR3 region: CASSPSGANYGYTF. CDR3 DNA: TGTGCCAGCAGCCCTTCAGGCGCTAACTATGGCTACACCTTC.

The chain combines TRBV5-1 with TRBJ2-3; 7 bases map to TRBD1. Germline assignment: CDR1 SGHRS and CDR2 YFSETQ. V lost 7 bases, J lost 3 bases, and 14 bases stayed unmatched. This CDR3 has 16 amino acids. CDR3 nucleotides: TGCGCCAGCGCTGGAGAGGCAGGGGGTATGACAGATACGCAGTATTTT. Translating gives CASAGEAGGMTDTQYF.

V usage is TRBV27 and J usage is TRBJ1-6; D possibly corresponds to TRBD1 (5 bases). Germline-derived CDR1 and CDR2 are MNHEY and SMNVEV (reference sequence). This CDR3 spans 14 amino acids. V was clipped by 2 bases and J by 9 bases, with 11 bases between them. DNA for the CDR3: TGTGCCAGCAGTTTAGGGGGGAGAGGTTCACCCCTCCACTTT. It specifies CASSLGGRGSPLHF.